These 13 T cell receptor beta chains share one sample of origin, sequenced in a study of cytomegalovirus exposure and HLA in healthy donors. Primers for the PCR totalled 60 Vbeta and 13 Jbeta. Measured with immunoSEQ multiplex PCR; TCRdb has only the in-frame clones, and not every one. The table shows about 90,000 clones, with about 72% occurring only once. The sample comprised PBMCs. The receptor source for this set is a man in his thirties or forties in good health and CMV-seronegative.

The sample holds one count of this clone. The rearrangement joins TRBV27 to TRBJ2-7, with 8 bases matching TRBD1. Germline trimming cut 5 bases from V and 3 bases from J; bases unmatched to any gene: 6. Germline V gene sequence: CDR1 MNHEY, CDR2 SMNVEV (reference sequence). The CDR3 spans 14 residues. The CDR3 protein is CASSLGQGSYEQYF. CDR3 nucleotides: TGTGCCAGCAGTCTCGGACAGGGCAGCTACGAGCAGTACTTC.

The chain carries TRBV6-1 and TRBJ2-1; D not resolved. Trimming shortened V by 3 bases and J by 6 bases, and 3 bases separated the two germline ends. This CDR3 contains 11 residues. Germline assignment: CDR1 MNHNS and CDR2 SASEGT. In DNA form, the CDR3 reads TGTGCCAGCAGTGACGGCAATGAGCAGTTCTTC. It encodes CASSDGNEQFF.

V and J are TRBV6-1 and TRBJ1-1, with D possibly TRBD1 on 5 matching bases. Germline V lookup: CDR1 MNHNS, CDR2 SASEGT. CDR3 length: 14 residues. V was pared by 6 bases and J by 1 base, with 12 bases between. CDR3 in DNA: TGTGCCAGCAGATTATGGGGGGAGAACACTGAAGCTTTCTTT. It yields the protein CASRLWGENTEAFF.

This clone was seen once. This chain's CDR3 is CASSGRGPANEKLFF. CDR3 coding DNA: TGCGCCAGCAGCGGGAGGGGACCGGCTAATGAAAAACTGTTTTTT. The V and J genes are TRBV4-1 and TRBJ1-4, with D possibly matching TRBD1 (5 bases). The V end was cut by 5 bases, the J end by 3 bases, with 13 bases between. CDR3 length: 15 residues. Germline CDR1 reads MGHRA; CDR2 reads YSYEKL.

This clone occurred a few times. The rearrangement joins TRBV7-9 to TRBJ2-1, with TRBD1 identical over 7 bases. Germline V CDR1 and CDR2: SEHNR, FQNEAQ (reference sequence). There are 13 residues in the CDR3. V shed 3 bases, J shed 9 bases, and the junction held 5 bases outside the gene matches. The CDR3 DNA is TGTGCCAGCAGCTTCCTTCAGGGGGTTGAGCAGTTCTTC. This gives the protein CASSFLQGVEQFF.

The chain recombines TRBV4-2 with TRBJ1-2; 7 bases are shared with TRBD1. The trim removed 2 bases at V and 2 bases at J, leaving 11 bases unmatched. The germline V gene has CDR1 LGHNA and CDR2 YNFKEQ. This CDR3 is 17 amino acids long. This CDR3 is CASSQNLNPGQNYGYTF. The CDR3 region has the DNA TGTGCCAGCAGCCAAAATCTTAACCCGGGACAGAACTATGGCTACACCTTC.

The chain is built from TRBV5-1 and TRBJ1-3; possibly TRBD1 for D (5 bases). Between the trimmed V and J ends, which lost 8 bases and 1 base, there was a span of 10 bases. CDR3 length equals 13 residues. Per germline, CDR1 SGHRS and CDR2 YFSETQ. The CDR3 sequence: CARKTESGNTIYF. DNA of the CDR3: TGCGCCAGGAAGACAGAGTCTGGAAACACCATATATTTT.

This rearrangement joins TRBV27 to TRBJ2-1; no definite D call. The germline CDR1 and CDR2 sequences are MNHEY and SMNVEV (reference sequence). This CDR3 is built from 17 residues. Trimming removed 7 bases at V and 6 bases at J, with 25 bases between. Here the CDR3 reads CASTRFRARSLGNEQFF. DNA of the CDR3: TGTGCCAGCACCCGGTTTAGAGCGCGAAGCCTGGGCAATGAGCAGTTCTTC.

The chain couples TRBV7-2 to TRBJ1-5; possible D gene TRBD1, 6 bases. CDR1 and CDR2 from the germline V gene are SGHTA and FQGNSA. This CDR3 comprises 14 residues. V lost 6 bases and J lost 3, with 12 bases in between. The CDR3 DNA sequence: TGTGCCAGCAGTCCTACAGGGTCCAATCAGCCCCAGCATTTT. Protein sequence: CASSPTGSNQPQHF.

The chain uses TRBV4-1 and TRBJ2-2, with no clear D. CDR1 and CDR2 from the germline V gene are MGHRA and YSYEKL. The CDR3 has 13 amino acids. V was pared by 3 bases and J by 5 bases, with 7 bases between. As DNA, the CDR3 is TGCGCCAGCAGCCATGTTCTAACCGGGGAGCTGTTTTTT. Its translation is CASSHVLTGELFF.

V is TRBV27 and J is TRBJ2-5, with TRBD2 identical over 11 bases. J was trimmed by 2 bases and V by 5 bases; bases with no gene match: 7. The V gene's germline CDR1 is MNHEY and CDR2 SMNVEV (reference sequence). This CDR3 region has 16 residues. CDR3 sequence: CASSPPGLAAQETQYF. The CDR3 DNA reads TGTGCCAGCAGTCCTCCGGGACTAGCGGCGCAAGAGACCCAGTACTTC.

The CDR3 loop is CASSPEEGTGLTFF. The CDR3 region has the DNA TGTGCCAGCAGTCCGGAAGAAGGGACAGGGTTGACTTTCTTT. This sequence joins TRBV27 and TRBJ1-1; 9 bases match TRBD1. Trimming took 5 bases from V and 12 from J; bases not matched to a gene: 13. Germline V gene sequence: CDR1 MNHEY, CDR2 SMNVEV (reference sequence). The CDR3 extends over 14 amino acids.

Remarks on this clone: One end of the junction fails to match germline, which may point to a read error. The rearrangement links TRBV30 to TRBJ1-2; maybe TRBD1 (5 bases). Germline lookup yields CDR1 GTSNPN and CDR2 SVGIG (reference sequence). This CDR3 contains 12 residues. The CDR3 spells CAWSVQGDGYPF. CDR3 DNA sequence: TGTGCCTGGAGTGTCCAGGGTGACGGCTACCCCTTC. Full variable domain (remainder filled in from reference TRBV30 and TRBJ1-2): SQTIHQWPATLVQPVGSPLSLECTVEGTSNPNLYWYRQAAGRGLQLLFYSVGIGQISSEVPQNLSASRPQDRQFILSSKKLLLSDSGFYLCAWSVQGDGYPFGSGTRLTVV.